This T cell receptor (beta chain) was retrieved from a study of T cells expressing NK-cell markers. Study in general: Cells sorted as CD3+CD56+NKG2C+, CD3+CD56+NKG2C- and CD3+CD56-NKG2C+ T cells supplied the TCR beta repertoires.

Study-level findings and limits: Specificity for HCMV among expanded NKG2C+ T cell clones was not established.

5'RACE template switching with UMIs produced the TCR beta cDNA. With the 5' RACE reads reprocessed, TCRdb shows one record per CDR3 protein and no DNA. Found here are about 170,000 distinct CDR3 sequences; the top ten clones hold around 21%. Germline V gives CDR1 SGHVS, CDR2 FNYEAQ. The length of the CDR3 is 18 residues. A word on this clonotype: What it recognizes is unknown.

V usage is TRBV7-6 and J usage is TRBJ1-5; TCRdb returns TRBD1, unconfirmable since there is no DNA. The sequencing sample was made of blood T cells: a sorted CD56 or NKG2C T cell subset, CD4+ or CD8+ T cells, or bulk PBMC T cells (not recorded which). The clonotype originates from a man aged 18-75 years in good health. CDR3 region: CASSYLAPGWNDNQPQHF. The full variable domain, its missing parts supplied by reference TRBV7-6 and TRBJ1-5, is GAGVSQSPRYKVTKRGQDVALRCDPISGHVSLYWYRQALGQGPEFLTYFNYEAQQDKSGLPNDRFSAERPEGSISTLTIQRTEQRDSAMYRCASSYLAPGWNDNQPQHFGDGTRLSIL.